This is a list of T cell receptor beta chains from one sample in a study of cytomegalovirus exposure and HLA in healthy donors. Generated by immunoSEQ multiplex PCR, the TCRdb table keeps only in-frame clones and is missing some. The sample lists some 100,000 clones; around 69% were seen once. Sequenced material: PBMCs. These receptors originate from a man aged 45-65 years in good health and CMV-seropositive. Both conserved end residues are part of each CDR3. Fields, in order: V gene, J gene, D gene, clone size, CDR3 DNA, CDR3 protein. The D gene is left open where the match is weak. Size is omitted from some rows. Given values are once, few, many or a class for expanded clones.

v_gene: TRBV6-1
j_gene: TRBJ1-4
d_gene: .
abundance: .
CDR3nt: TGTGCCAGCAGTGAATTTCGGGGAACTAATGAAAAACTGTTTTTT
CDR3aa: CASSEFRGTNEKLFF

v_gene: TRBV19
j_gene: TRBJ2-7
d_gene: .
abundance: once
CDR3nt: TGTGCCAGTAGTATCGGAGGGAGCTCCTACGAGCAGTACTTC
CDR3aa: CASSIGGSSYEQYF

v_gene: TRBV5-1
j_gene: TRBJ2-7
d_gene: TRBD1
abundance: once
CDR3nt: TGCGCCAGCAGCACCGGGACAGTATTCTACGAGCAGTACTTC
CDR3aa: CASSTGTVFYEQYF

v_gene: TRBV11-2
j_gene: TRBJ2-7
d_gene: TRBD1
abundance: .
CDR3nt: TGTGCCAGCAGCAAGGTACCGGGACAGGGGATGTACGAGCAGTACTTC
CDR3aa: CASSKVPGQGMYEQYF

v_gene: TRBV13
j_gene: TRBJ2-7
d_gene: TRBD2
abundance: .
CDR3nt: TGTGCCAGCAGCCTGGGACTAGCGGGAGGAACGCAGTACTTC
CDR3aa: CASSLGLAGGTQYF

v_gene: TRBV27
j_gene: TRBJ2-1
d_gene: TRBD1
abundance: .
CDR3nt: TGTGCCAGCAGCTCCACGACAGGGACCTACAATGAGCAGTTCTTC
CDR3aa: CASSSTTGTYNEQFF

v_gene: TRBV18
j_gene: TRBJ2-6
d_gene: TRBD1
abundance: .
CDR3nt: TGTGCCAGCTCACGGGACAGGGCAAACTCTGGGGCCAACGTCCTGACTTTC
CDR3aa: CASSRDRANSGANVLTF

v_gene: TRBV18
j_gene: TRBJ1-5
d_gene: TRBD1
abundance: .
CDR3nt: TGTGCCAGCTCATCCGCTATTACCGGGACAGGGCGCAATCAGCCCCAGCATTTT
CDR3aa: CASSSAITGTGRNQPQHF

v_gene: TRBV27
j_gene: TRBJ1-5
d_gene: TRBD1
abundance: few
CDR3nt: TGTGCCAGCAGTCCCAGAGGGGACAGGGCGGGCAATCAGCCCCAGCATTTT
CDR3aa: CASSPRGDRAGNQPQHF

v_gene: TRBV11-3
j_gene: TRBJ2-7
d_gene: .
abundance: .
CDR3nt: TGTGCCAGCAGCCCCCCGCGTTCCGAGCAGTACTTC
CDR3aa: CASSPPRSEQYF